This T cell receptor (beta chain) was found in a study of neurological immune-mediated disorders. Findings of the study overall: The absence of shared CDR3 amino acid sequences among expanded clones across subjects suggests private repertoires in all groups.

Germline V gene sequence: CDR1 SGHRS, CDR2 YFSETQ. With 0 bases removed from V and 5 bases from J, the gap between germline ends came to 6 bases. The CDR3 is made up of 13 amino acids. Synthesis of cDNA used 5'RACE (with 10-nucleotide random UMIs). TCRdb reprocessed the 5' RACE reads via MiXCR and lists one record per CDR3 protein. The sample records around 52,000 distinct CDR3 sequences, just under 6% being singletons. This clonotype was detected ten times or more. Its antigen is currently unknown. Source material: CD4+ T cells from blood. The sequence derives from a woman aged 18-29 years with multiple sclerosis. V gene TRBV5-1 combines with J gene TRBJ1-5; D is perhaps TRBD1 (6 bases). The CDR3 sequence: CASSLDRDQPQHF. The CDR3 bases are TGCGCCAGCAGCTTGGACAGGGATCAGCCCCAGCATTTT. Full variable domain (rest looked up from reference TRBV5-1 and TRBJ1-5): KAGVTQTPRYLIKTRGQQVTLSCSPISGHRSVSWYQQTPGQGLQFLFEYFSETQRNKGNFPGRFSGRQFSNSRSEMNVSTLELGDSALYLCASSLDRDQPQHFGDGTRLSIL.